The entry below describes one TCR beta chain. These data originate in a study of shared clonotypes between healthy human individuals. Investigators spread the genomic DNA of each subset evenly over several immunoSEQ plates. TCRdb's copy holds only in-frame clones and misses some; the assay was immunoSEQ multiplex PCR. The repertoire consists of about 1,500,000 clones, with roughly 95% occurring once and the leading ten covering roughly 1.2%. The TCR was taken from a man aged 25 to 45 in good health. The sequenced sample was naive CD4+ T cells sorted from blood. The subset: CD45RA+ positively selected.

The CDR3 coding sequence is TGCGCCAGCAGCCAACCAGGACAGGGCTATGGCTACACCTTC. Protein product: CASSQPGQGYGYTF. The chain has TRBV4-3 and TRBJ1-2, with 8 bases aligning to TRBD1. Germline CDR1 reads LGHNA; CDR2 reads YSLEER. The CDR3 contains 14 residues. Unmatched junction bases numbered 3, after V lost 2 bases and J lost 4 bases.